A single sample gave rise to the 31 T cell receptor beta chains below, sequenced in a study of OX40 agonist ivuxolimab in advanced cancers. Data came from immunoSEQ multiplex PCR; TCRdb stores just in-frame clones and leaves some out. The sample has more than 45,000 clones; approximately 91% are singletons. Sequencing was performed on CD4+ or CD8+ T cells sorted from blood, taken in a trial of the OX40 agonist ivuxolimab. The receptors originated from an adult with an advanced solid tumor such as melanoma, head and neck, liver or kidney cancer.

The chain joins TRBV19 to TRBJ2-3, with D maybe TRBD2 (5 bases). Trimming stripped 5 bases from V and 2 bases from J, with 14 bases between. CDR1 is LNHDA and CDR2 is SQIVND in the germline V gene (reference sequence). CDR3 size: 15 residues. Written as DNA, the CDR3 is TGTGCCAGTAGTTTGGCAGGAGGATACACAGATACGCAGTATTTT. Its translation: CASSLAGGYTDTQYF. Supplemented by reference TRBV19 and TRBJ2-3, the full variable domain reads DGGITQSPKYLFRKEGQNVTLSCEQNLNHDAMYWYRQDPGQGLRLIYYSQIVNDFQKGDIAEGYSVSREKKESFPLTVTSAQKNPTAFYLCASSLAGGYTDTQYFGPGTRLTVL.

This clone was recorded only once. This rearrangement joins TRBV14 to TRBJ1-2; D gene unclear. Germline V gene sequence: CDR1 SGHDN, CDR2 FVKESK. Trimming shortened V by 0 bases and J by 6 bases, and 11 bases separated the two germline ends. This CDR3 region has 14 residues. The CDR3 DNA sequence: TGTGCCAGCAGCCAAGATTCGGGTTCTCATGGCTACACCTTC. It is translated as CASSQDSGSHGYTF.

This clone was found once. The gene calls are TRBV11-2 and TRBJ2-3; D is ambiguous. Germline V gene sequence: CDR1 SGHAT, CDR2 FQNNGV. Deletions cut 5 bases from V and 13 bases from J, with 13 bases between. The CDR3 runs 11 residues. CDR3 bases: TGTGCCAGCAGCCCTCAACAATTGGAGTATTTT. Protein sequence: CASSPQQLEYF.

CDR3 coding DNA: TGTGCCAGCAGTCGACACCAACCCCCCTACGAGCAGTACTTC. This encodes CASSRHQPPYEQYF. V and J are TRBV28 and TRBJ2-7; D is unresolved. This CDR3 contains 14 residues. V lost 5 bases to trimming and J lost 2 bases, with 13 bases between them. Looked up from germline, CDR1 is MDHEN and CDR2 is SYDVKM.

The chain combines TRBV7-9 with TRBJ2-2, with no clear D. Germline V gene lookup returns CDR1 SEHNR and CDR2 FQNEAQ (reference sequence). V was pared by 5 bases and J by 0 bases, with 7 bases between. This CDR3 comprises 14 residues. The CDR3 sequence is CASSVQANTGELFF. The CDR3 nucleotides are TGTGCCAGCAGCGTACAAGCGAACACCGGGGAGCTGTTTTTT.

The gene calls are TRBV29-1 and TRBJ2-7, with D unclear. The germline V gene has CDR1 SQVTM and CDR2 ANQGSEA. This CDR3 is built from 13 residues. Trimming shortened V by 5 bases and J by 0 bases, and 11 bases separated the two germline ends. This CDR3 reads CSVPQASSYEQYF. For the CDR3, the DNA is TGCAGCGTTCCCCAGGCCAGCTCCTACGAGCAGTACTTC.

V and J are TRBV10-3 and TRBJ2-1, with 9 bases matching TRBD2. Germline assignment: CDR1 ENHRY and CDR2 SYGVKD. The CDR3 spans 14 residues. V was pared by 5 bases and J by 4 bases, with 3 bases of the junction left unmatched. CDR3 coding DNA: TGTGCCATCAGTCGACTAGCGGAATACAATGAGCAGTTCTTC. Translating gives CAISRLAEYNEQFF.

CDR3 sequence: CAIRDGLTDTQYF. CDR3 nucleotides: TGTGCCATTCGGGACGGGCTCACAGATACGCAGTATTTT. The rearrangement joins TRBV10-3 to TRBJ2-3; either TRBD1 or TRBD2 may fit D (5 bases each). The CDR3 loop spans 13 amino acids. CDR1 is ENHRY and CDR2 is SYGVKD in the germline V gene. V was trimmed by 9 bases and J by 2 bases, leaving 12 bases between them.

V usage is TRBV23-1 and J usage is TRBJ2-7, with D perhaps being TRBD1 or TRBD2 (5 bases each). TRBV23-1 is sorted into the ORF group, with uncertain function. Trimming shortened V by 1 base and J by 0 bases, and 25 bases separated the two germline ends. This CDR3 region has 20 residues. DNA of the CDR3: TGCGCCAGCAGTCAATTCAAGGCTAAAAGAGGGGAAGCTTCCTCCTACGAGCAGTACTTC. This codes for CASSQFKAKRGEASSYEQYF.

The chain links TRBV5-1 to TRBJ2-7, with a possible D match to TRBD2 (5 bases). V lost 5 bases and J lost 6, with 12 bases in between. The germline CDR1 and CDR2 sequences are SGHRS and YFSETQ. The CDR3 covers 12 residues. The CDR3 coding sequence is TGCGCCAGCAGAGTGTCGGGGTCCGAGCAGTACTTC. It specifies CASRVSGSEQYF.

The chain links TRBV19 to TRBJ2-1, with a weak D call TRBD2 (6 bases). V shed 2 bases and J shed 9 bases, with 11 bases lying between them. From germline, CDR1 is LNHDA and CDR2 SQIVND (reference sequence). The CDR3 runs to 13 residues. The CDR3 DNA is TGTGCCAGTAGTATAATCCCGGAGGGTGAGCAGTTCTTC. Translation gives CASSIIPEGEQFF.

This rearrangement joins TRBV21-1 to TRBJ2-7; the table assigns TRBD2, which was not confirmed against the DNA. TRBV21-1 is designated a pseudogene. The CDR3 covers 10 residues. The CDR3 here is CASSNGEQYF. The DNA of the CDR3 is TGTGCCAGCAGCAACGGCGAGCAGTACTTC.

This rearrangement joins TRBV19 to TRBJ1-5, with TRBD1 matching over 7 bases. This CDR3 is built from 16 residues. Germline loops: CDR1 LNHDA, CDR2 SQIVND (reference sequence). Unmatched junction bases numbered 9, after V lost 5 bases and J lost 2 bases. This chain's CDR3 is CASSPRQGRGNQPQHF. CDR3 DNA: TGTGCCAGTAGTCCAAGACAGGGAAGGGGCAATCAGCCCCAGCATTTT.

V usage is TRBV5-1 and J usage is TRBJ2-7; 7 nucleotides align to TRBD1. This CDR3 region has 14 residues. J lost 3 bases, V lost 0 bases, and 3 bases had no gene match. Germline CDR1 SGHRS, CDR2 YFSETQ. CDR3 DNA: TGCGCCAGCAGCTTGGTGGGACAGAACTACGAGCAGTACTTC. It encodes CASSLVGQNYEQYF.

About this clone: Relative to the germline gene, one junction end is altered; a read error may explain this. The V call is TRBV2, the J call TRBJ1-1; 7 bases fit TRBD1. Germline CDR1 and CDR2: SNHLY and FYNNEI. This CDR3 has 13 residues. The CDR3 reads CASREGGDGEAFF. The CDR3 DNA follows: TGTGCCAGCAGGGAAGGGGGCGACGGTGAAGCTTTCTTT.

The V gene is TRBV5-5, the J gene TRBJ2-7; a possible D gene is TRBD2 (6 bases). There are 14 residues in the CDR3. CDR1 SGHKS and CDR2 YYEKEE come from the germline V gene (reference sequence). The ends were cut back, 4 bases at V and 5 bases at J, with 16 bases in the middle. The CDR3 DNA is TGTGCCAGCAGCCCCCGTTGGGAGGCGAACGAGCAGTACTTC. It encodes CASSPRWEANEQYF.

The chain employs TRBV18 and TRBJ1-6; D is unclear. V lost 4 bases, J lost 7 bases, and 17 bases lay in between. The length of the CDR3 is 16 residues. Per the germline V gene, CDR1 is KGHSH and CDR2 is LQKENI. The CDR3 reads CASSRELVSFNSPLHF. The CDR3 region has the DNA TGTGCCAGCTCACGGGAGCTCGTTTCTTTCAATTCACCCCTCCACTTT.

This clone showed up just a few times. The genes are TRBV30 and TRBJ1-5, with 8 bases identical to TRBD1. Germline V gives CDR1 GTSNPN, CDR2 SVGIG (reference sequence). V lost 2 bases to trimming and J lost 4 bases; unmatched junction nucleotides: 4. The CDR3 totals 14 residues. CDR3 amino acids: CAWSTTGGNQPQHF. The CDR3 coding sequence is TGTGCCTGGAGTACCACAGGGGGGAATCAGCCCCAGCATTTT.

The V call is TRBV6-6, the J call TRBJ2-2; TRBD1 aligns across 8 bases. Trimming took 6 bases from V and 7 from J; bases not matched to a gene: 4. From germline, CDR1 is MNHNY and CDR2 SVGAGI (reference sequence). The CDR3 runs to 13 residues. The CDR3 DNA reads TGTGCCAGCAGGTCGACAGGGGACGGGGAGCTGTTTTTT. Residues: CASRSTGDGELFF.

The chain employs TRBV6-1 and TRBJ2-7; D may be TRBD1 (5 bases). The J call is in doubt because the DNA end fits TRBJ2-5 better. The CDR3 runs 11 residues. Germline loops: CDR1 MNHNS, CDR2 SASEGT. CDR3 nucleotide sequence: TGTGCCAGCAGCGAAACAGGGACCCAGTACTTC. Amino acids: CASSETGTQYF.

The V gene is TRBV6-5, the J gene TRBJ2-7, with 8 bases lining up with TRBD1. Unmatched junction bases numbered 10, after V lost 0 bases and J lost 6 bases. Germline V CDR1 and CDR2: MNHEY, SVGAGI. This CDR3 is built from 16 residues. CDR3 sequence reads: CASSYSTAGGRFEQYF. In DNA form, the CDR3 reads TGTGCCAGCAGTTACTCGACGGCAGGGGGCAGGTTCGAGCAGTACTTC.

Here the CDR3 reads CASSRGQAGGEQYF. The CDR3 DNA reads TGCGCCAGCAGCCGAGGACAAGCGGGGGGCGAGCAGTACTTC. The chain has TRBV4-1 and TRBJ2-7; 9 nucleotides agree with TRBD2. Germline-derived CDR1 and CDR2 are MGHRA and YSYEKL. The CDR3 runs to 14 residues. V dropped 4 bases and J dropped 6; count of bases not matched to a gene: 7.

This chain joins TRBV7-9 and TRBJ2-1, with no clear D. The germline CDR1 and CDR2 sequences are SEHNR and FQNEAQ (reference sequence). The germline V and J ends were trimmed by 6 bases and 7 bases, with 7 bases remaining between them. The CDR3 is 11 amino acids. CDR3 nucleotides: TGTGCCAGCAGATTCGGTAATGAGCAGTTCTTC. This gives the protein CASRFGNEQFF.

J is TRBJ2-5 and V is TRBV7-6; possible D gene TRBD2, 6 bases. The V and J ends lost 5 bases and 2 bases respectively, with 15 bases between them. This CDR3 has 15 residues. Looked up from germline, CDR1 is SGHVS and CDR2 is FNYEAQ. DNA of the CDR3: TGTGCCAGCAGCCCCGGGACTGTTGTACAAGAGACCCAGTACTTC. Residues: CASSPGTVVQETQYF.

In DNA form, the CDR3 reads TGTGCCTGGAGTGTACTCCGGAACACTGAAGCTTTCTTT. Translated, it gives CAWSVLRNTEAFF. V usage is TRBV30 and J usage is TRBJ1-1, with D unclear. Germline V gene data show CDR1 as GTSNPN and CDR2 as SVGIG (reference sequence). V lost 0 bases and J lost 1, with 6 bases in between. The CDR3 is 13 amino acids.

V is TRBV10-3 and J is TRBJ2-7; no reliable D call. The CDR3 has 17 residues. V lost 2 bases and J lost 0, with 17 bases in between. Per the germline V gene, CDR1 is ENHRY and CDR2 is SYGVKD. CDR3 sequence reads: CAISEDPPTGPSYEQYF. The DNA for the CDR3 is TGTGCCATCAGTGAGGACCCTCCCACTGGACCCTCCTACGAGCAGTACTTC.

The chain recombines TRBV5-3 with TRBJ1-1; D not certain. TRBV5-3 is given ORF status, its function remaining uncertain. CDR3 length equals 11 residues. V lost 1 base to trimming and J lost 5 bases, with 3 bases between them. The CDR3 DNA reads TGTGCCAGAAGCTTGATGACTGAAGCTTTCTTT. Its protein product is CARSLMTEAFF.

CDR3 region: CASSPGQYGYTF. In DNA, the CDR3 is TGTGCCAGCTCACCCGGACAGTATGGCTACACCTTC. The gene calls are TRBV18 and TRBJ1-2, with D maybe TRBD1 (6 bases). Per the germline V gene, CDR1 is KGHSH and CDR2 is LQKENI. The CDR3 loop spans 12 amino acids. The V end lost 3 bases, the J end lost 5 bases, and 7 bases lay between the germline ends.

This chain connects TRBV10-1 to TRBJ2-3; D is tentatively TRBD1 or TRBD2 (5 bases each). The germline V gene has CDR1 WNHNN and CDR2 SYGVQD (reference sequence). With 4 bases removed from V and 6 bases from J, the gap between germline ends came to 17 bases. This CDR3 comprises 15 residues. The DNA for the CDR3 is TGCGCCAGCAGTGGGGGACGGACTCCTCCCGATACGCAGTATTTT. This translates into CASSGGRTPPDTQYF.

The genes are TRBV18 and TRBJ1-2, with a possible D match to TRBD1 (5 bases). Germline V CDR1 and CDR2: KGHSH, LQKENI. Trimming cost V 2 bases and J 6 bases, with 13 bases left between them. This CDR3 spans 14 amino acids. Here the CDR3 reads CASSPRGGADGYTF. The CDR3 nucleotides read TGTGCCAGCTCACCAAGGGGAGGGGCGGATGGCTACACCTTC.

V and J are TRBV5-8 and TRBJ1-2, with D possibly TRBD1 on 5 matching bases. Germline CDR1 SGHTS, CDR2 YDEGEE. The length of the CDR3 is 13 residues. Trimming shortened V by 4 bases and J by 8 bases, and 15 bases separated the two germline ends. The CDR3 loop reads CASSRRGTGGYTF. The CDR3 nucleotides are TGTGCCAGCAGCAGGAGAGGGACGGGCGGCTACACCTTC.